The 17 T cell receptor beta chains below were found in one sample sequenced in a study of cytomegalovirus exposure and HLA in healthy donors. PCR primers comprised 60 Vbeta and 13 Jbeta primers. Data came from immunoSEQ multiplex PCR; TCRdb stores just in-frame clones and leaves some out. This repertoire shows about 230,000 clones, roughly 79% found once; its top ten account for 0.58%. The sequenced material came from PBMCs. The receptors derive from a middle-aged woman in good health and CMV-seronegative.

The chain recombines TRBV7-6 with TRBJ1-2; no definite D call. The V end lost 4 bases, the J end lost 2 bases, and 11 bases lay between the germline ends. Looked up from germline, CDR1 is SGHVS and CDR2 is FNYEAQ. The CDR3 is 14 amino acids. The CDR3 is CASSSLEGNYGYTF. The DNA for the CDR3 is TGTGCCAGCAGCTCCCTGGAGGGCAACTATGGCTACACCTTC.

The chain recombines TRBV9 with TRBJ1-4; D is uncertain. The germline gives CDR1 SGDLS, CDR2 YYNGEE. The CDR3 sequence is 12 residues long. The V end was cut by 3 bases, the J end by 7 bases, with 7 bases between. The CDR3: CASSGPGEKLFF. CDR3 in DNA: TGTGCCAGCAGCGGCCCGGGTGAAAAACTGTTTTTT.

This chain links TRBV2 with TRBJ2-1, with 11 bases aligning to TRBD2. J lost 6 bases, V lost 5 bases, and 6 bases had no gene match. CDR3 length: 15 amino acids. CDR1 SNHLY and CDR2 FYNNEI come from the germline V gene. CDR3 amino acids: CASSPLAGEGNEQFF. Here the CDR3 DNA reads TGTGCCAGCAGTCCACTAGCGGGGGAGGGCAATGAGCAGTTCTTC. The variable domain in full, completed from reference TRBV2 and TRBJ2-1, reads EPEVTQTPSHQVTQMGQEVILRCVPISNHLYFYWYRQILGQKVEFLVSFYNNEISEKSEIFDDQFSVERPDGSNFTLKIRSTKLEDSAMYFCASSPLAGEGNEQFFGPGTRLTVL.

This chain joins TRBV25-1 and TRBJ1-4; tentative D call: TRBD1 (5 bases). The CDR3 has 14 residues. The V gene's germline CDR1 is MGHDK and CDR2 SYGVNS. V shed 6 bases and J shed 6 bases, with 14 bases lying between them. The CDR3 loop reads CASSLAGLDEKLFF. The CDR3 DNA reads as TGTGCCAGCAGCTTAGCAGGGTTGGATGAAAAACTGTTTTTT.

The chain employs TRBV18 and TRBJ2-7; TRBD1 might be the D (6 bases). Trimming left V 3 bases short and J 0 bases short, with 9 bases between. Germline CDR1 is KGHSH and CDR2 is LQKENI. The CDR3 contains 14 residues. CDR3 DNA: TGTGCCAGCTCACCGGGGGCAAGCTCCTACGAGCAGTACTTC. Its protein is CASSPGASSYEQYF. Together with reference TRBV18 and TRBJ2-7, the CDR3 gives the full variable domain: NAGVMQNPRHLVRRRGQEARLRCSPMKGHSHVYWYRQLPEEGLKFMVYLQKENIIDESGMPKERFSAEFPKEGPSILRIQQVVRGDSAAYFCASSPGASSYEQYFGPGTRLTVT.

To note about this clone: Other DNA sequences in this sample translate to the same CDR3. V gene TRBV9 combines with J gene TRBJ2-1; D ambiguous. The CDR3 has 13 residues. The germline gives CDR1 SGDLS, CDR2 YYNGEE. Deletions cut 0 bases from V and 4 bases from J, with 5 bases between. Written as DNA, the CDR3 is TGTGCCAGCAGCGTAGCAGTTTACAATGAGCAGTTCTTC. Its protein is CASSVAVYNEQFF.

The chain employs TRBV7-9 and TRBJ2-2; a weak D match, TRBD1 (5 bases). The V gene lost 3 bases and the J gene lost 3 bases, with 11 bases spanning the gap. This CDR3 is built from 15 residues. Looked up from germline, CDR1 is SEHNR and CDR2 is FQNEAQ (reference sequence). DNA of the CDR3: TGTGCCAGCAGCTTCTCAGGGATCCACACCGGGGAGCTGTTTTTT. Amino acid sequence: CASSFSGIHTGELFF. The complete variable domain, with remaining parts taken from reference TRBV7-9 and TRBJ2-2, reads DTGVSQNPRHKITKRGQNVTFRCDPISEHNRLYWYRQTLGQGPEFLTYFQNEAQLEKSRLLSDRFSAERPKGSFSTLEIQRTEQGDSAMYLCASSFSGIHTGELFFGEGSRLTVL.

The V and J genes are TRBV5-6 and TRBJ2-2; D gene ambiguous. The germline V gene encodes CDR1 SGHDT and CDR2 YYEEEE. The V end was cut by 2 bases, the J end by 6 bases, with 5 bases between. The CDR3 runs to 12 residues. The CDR3 protein is CASSLSAGELFF. As DNA, the CDR3 is TGTGCCAGCAGCTTATCCGCCGGGGAGCTGTTTTTT.

J is TRBJ1-2 and V is TRBV5-4; D is uncertain. The CDR3 runs to 15 residues. The V gene lost 3 bases and the J gene lost 1 base, with 13 bases spanning the gap. The germline V gene encodes CDR1 SGHNT and CDR2 YYREEE (reference sequence). CDR3 sequence: CASSSGLRDNYGYTF. The CDR3 DNA reads TGTGCCAGCAGCTCGGGTCTTCGGGATAACTATGGCTACACCTTC.

This clone was counted only a few times. The chain uses TRBV9 and TRBJ2-1; 7 positions match TRBD2. J was trimmed by 8 bases and V by 4 bases; bases with no gene match: 6. The CDR3 covers 13 residues. CDR1 is SGDLS, CDR2 YYNGEE, per germline. The CDR3 sequence is CASSTRGVDEQFF. The CDR3 DNA follows: TGTGCCAGCAGCACTCGGGGGGTCGATGAGCAGTTCTTC.

This chain uses TRBV10-3 with TRBJ1-2; perhaps TRBD1 as D (5 bases). Germline CDR1 and CDR2: ENHRY and SYGVKD. The CDR3 has 15 amino acids. Trimming stripped 6 bases from V and 2 bases from J, with 16 bases between. The DNA of the CDR3 is TGTGCCATCAGGACGGGCCGCAGGGCGAACTATGGCTACACCTTC. This encodes CAIRTGRRANYGYTF.

To note about this clone: This sample also contains other DNA sequences that code for the same CDR3. CDR3 sequence: CASSLDRAYNEQFF. The CDR3 DNA sequence: TGTGCCAGCAGCTTGGACAGGGCCTACAATGAGCAGTTCTTC. The chain employs TRBV5-4 and TRBJ2-1; tentative D call: TRBD1 (6 bases). The CDR3 is 14 amino acids. V was cut by 0 bases and J by 2 bases, with 6 bases left in between. Germline assignment: CDR1 SGHNT and CDR2 YYREEE (reference sequence).

This clone was picked up one time. The CDR3 reads CASSLVRSAGNTIYF. For the CDR3, the DNA is TGTGCCAGCAGCTTAGTTCGTTCCGCTGGAAACACCATATATTTT. V and J are TRBV11-3 and TRBJ1-3, with D unclear. The germline CDR1 and CDR2 sequences are SGHNT and YENEEA. The germline V and J ends were trimmed by 1 base and 2 bases, with 9 bases remaining between them. The CDR3 is 15 amino acids.

This clone was detected a few times. The J gene is TRBJ1-1, the V gene TRBV7-6; TRBD1 is a possible D gene (6 bases). The germline V gene encodes CDR1 SGHVS and CDR2 FNYEAQ. Trimming removed 0 bases at V and 1 base at J, with 15 bases between. CDR3 length: 17 residues. The CDR3 region is CASSLAPPGTQNTEAFF. The CDR3 coding sequence is TGTGCCAGCAGCTTAGCGCCCCCCGGGACACAGAACACTGAAGCTTTCTTT.

The chain uses TRBV7-6 and TRBJ1-1; D not certain. With 5 bases removed from V and 4 bases from J, the gap between germline ends came to 8 bases. The germline V gene encodes CDR1 SGHVS and CDR2 FNYEAQ. This CDR3 contains 12 residues. The CDR3 sequence is CASSPAVTEAFF. The CDR3 DNA reads as TGTGCCAGCAGCCCCGCGGTCACTGAAGCTTTCTTT.

The chain combines TRBV19 with TRBJ2-2, with 8 nucleotides matching TRBD2. The ends lost 7 bases at V and 5 bases at J; junction bases unmatched: 6. This CDR3 is built from 14 residues. Germline V gene lookup returns CDR1 LNHDA and CDR2 SQIVND (reference sequence). In DNA, the CDR3 is TGTGCCAGTATCGGGGGGGTCCTGACCGGGGAGCTGTTTTTT. Translating it yields CASIGGVLTGELFF.

The J gene is TRBJ1-6, the V gene TRBV12-5, with D possibly TRBD1 on 6 matching bases. The germline V gene encodes CDR1 LGHNT and CDR2 FRNRAP. CDR3 length: 14 amino acids. The ends were cut back, 1 base at V and 7 bases at J, with 8 bases in the middle. The CDR3 here is CASGLETGNSPLHF. CDR3 in DNA: TGTGCTAGTGGTTTGGAAACAGGGAATTCACCCCTCCACTTT.